The 9 T cell receptor beta chains in this list originate from one sample, sequenced in a study of T-cell memory formation after mild COVID-19. TCRdb passed the 5' RACE reads through MiXCR, listing each CDR3 protein once. The sample carries 550,000 to 600,000 distinct CDR3 sequences, roughly 17% recorded once. Sequencing was carried out using PBMCs or a T cell subset sorted from them (not recorded which). The receptors were sampled from an adult woman who had mild COVID-19 (a few samples of this study predate the infection). Cell type and time point are not known.

The rearrangement joins TRBV4-3 to TRBJ2-1, with D unresolved. Germline V CDR1 and CDR2: LGHNA, YSLEER. V dropped 0 bases and J dropped 5 bases, with 17 bases sitting between them. The CDR3 extends over 17 amino acids. CDR3: CASSQDPYPRAHNEQFF. The CDR3 DNA sequence: TGCGCCAGCAGCCAAGATCCGTACCCTAGGGCCCACAATGAGCAGTTCTTC.

This clonotype has only a few counts. This chain connects TRBV5-1 to TRBJ2-3; D gene uncertain. The CDR3 totals 11 residues. Germline V gene sequence: CDR1 SGHRS, CDR2 YFSETQ. V was cut by 5 bases and J by 4 bases, with 5 bases left in between. The CDR3 is CASRMSDTQYF. The CDR3, as DNA: TGCGCCAGCAGGATGTCAGATACGCAGTATTTT.

The CDR3 DNA is TGTGCCAGCAGCACATTCGGGGGGAACACTGAAGCTTTCTTT. Encoded protein: CASSTFGGNTEAFF. V and J are TRBV7-2 and TRBJ1-1; possible D gene TRBD1, 5 bases. CDR3 length equals 14 residues. Germline V gives CDR1 SGHTA, CDR2 FQGNSA. V was shortened by 5 bases and J by 1 base, with 11 bases between the two germline ends.

A few counts support this clonotype. This chain connects TRBV7-9 to TRBJ2-1; 8 bases fit TRBD2. Germline assignment: CDR1 SEHNR and CDR2 FQNEAQ (reference sequence). The junction had 21 bases not matched to a gene; V was cut back by 3 bases and J by 8 bases. The CDR3 spans 19 residues. CDR3 in DNA: TGTGCCAGCAGCTTGGGTTCTACGGGGGGGAGGTTATTTGGCGATGAGCAGTTCTTC. It codes for CASSLGSTGGRLFGDEQFF. The whole variable domain, filled in from reference TRBV7-9 and TRBJ2-1, reads DTGVSQNPRHKITKRGQNVTFRCDPISEHNRLYWYRQTLGQGPEFLTYFQNEAQLEKSRLLSDRFSAERPKGSFSTLEIQRTEQGDSAMYLCASSLGSTGGRLFGDEQFFGPGTRLTVL.

This clonotype was observed many times. The chain joins TRBV10-3 to TRBJ2-2; TRBD2 matches 7 bases. This CDR3 has 14 amino acids. V shed 7 bases and J 0 bases; nucleotides not matched to a gene: 2. CDR1 ENHRY and CDR2 SYGVKD come from the germline V gene. The CDR3 region has the DNA TGTGCCATCAAAGGGACTACGAACACCGGGGAGCTGTTTTTT. It translates to CAIKGTTNTGELFF.

The chain joins TRBV20-1 to TRBJ2-3, with 10 bases fitting TRBD2. Looked up from germline, CDR1 is DFQATT and CDR2 is SNEGSKA (reference sequence). The CDR3 consists of 19 residues. V was clipped by 6 bases and J by 0 bases; unmatched bases: 18. The DNA for the CDR3 is TGCAGTGCCATCCTACTAGCGGGAATCCCCGAAACTAGCACAGATACGCAGTATTTT. Translation gives CSAILLAGIPETSTDTQYF.

CDR3 region: CASSEAFGQGLTDTQYF. The CDR3 DNA is TGTGCCAGCAGTGAAGCCTTCGGACAGGGGCTCACAGATACGCAGTATTTT. The chain recombines TRBV2 with TRBJ2-3; 9 bases align to TRBD1. V shed 0 bases, J shed 2 bases, and the junction held 6 bases outside the gene matches. Germline V gene lookup returns CDR1 SNHLY and CDR2 FYNNEI. This CDR3 is 17 amino acids long.

This clonotype was counted between two and nine times. V usage is TRBV7-9 and J usage is TRBJ2-5; TRBD2 matches at 12 bases. Germline CDR1 and CDR2: SEHNR and FQNEAQ (reference sequence). This CDR3 spans 16 amino acids. Losses at the gene ends were 5 bases for V and 3 bases for J; bases not matched to a gene: 7. In nucleotides, the CDR3 is TGTGCCAGCAGCGCGAGACTAGCGGGGGCTAAAGAGACCCAGTACTTC. This sequence encodes CASSARLAGAKETQYF.

In this sample, this clonotype turned up a few times. The CDR3 sequence is CAISGRPGRPYEQYF. In DNA form, the CDR3 reads TGTGCCATCAGTGGCCGACCAGGGCGTCCCTACGAGCAGTACTTC. V gene TRBV10-3 combines with J gene TRBJ2-7, with D perhaps matching TRBD1 (5 bases). The CDR3 contains 15 residues. Looked up from germline, CDR1 is ENHRY and CDR2 is SYGVKD. V was shortened by 4 bases and J by 2 bases, with 15 bases between the two germline ends.